This entry concerns a single T cell receptor beta chain. As yet, its antigen is unknown. This specimen belongs to a study of vaccination and CD4 T cells after COVID-19. Study findings and constraints: This study had few convalescent patients and no early post-infection samples.

This CDR3 has 15 residues. Trimming took 5 bases from V and 2 from J; bases not matched to a gene: 3. In germline, CDR1 is MNHEY, CDR2 SVGEGT. This sample's time point: late sampling 161 to 241 days after vaccination in a few convalescent patients. TCRdb reprocessed the PCR reads via MiXCR and lists one record per CDR3 protein. The sample includes 25,000 to 30,000 distinct CDR3 sequences, over 40% of them seen just once. The sequencing used CD4+ T cells from blood, collected about 7 months after SARS-CoV-2 vaccination. The J gene is TRBJ2-7, the V gene TRBV6-2 or TRBV6-3, with 13 bases that match TRBD2. This clonotype originated in a human donor who had recovered from COVID-19. The CDR3 nucleotides read TGTGCCAGCAGTAAAGGACTAGCGGGGGCCTACGAGCAGTACTTC. The encoded protein is CASSKGLAGAYEQYF.